A single sample gave rise to the 13 T cell receptor beta chains below, sequenced in a study of T cell responses to AZD1222 COVID-19 vaccine. The table came from immunoSEQ multiplex PCR; TCRdb's copy has only in-frame clones and leaves some out. The sample holds just under 150,000 clones, 89% seen once. Here the sequenced sample was peripheral blood, taken 28 days after the second AZD1222 dose. These receptors all stem from an adult who received the AZD1222 COVID-19 vaccine.

The chain has TRBV27 and TRBJ2-7; D not certain. This CDR3 is 14 amino acids long. Germline-derived CDR1 and CDR2 are MNHEY and SMNVEV (reference sequence). V lost 7 bases to trimming and J lost 5 bases, with 18 bases between them. CDR3 region: CASKLQRQNNEQYF. The CDR3 nucleotides are TGTGCCAGCAAGCTCCAGCGCCAGAACAACGAGCAGTACTTC.

This rearrangement joins TRBV28 to TRBJ2-3; no clear D. The V end was cut by 9 bases, the J end by 4 bases, with 8 bases between. CDR3 size: 11 residues. In germline, CDR1 is MDHEN, CDR2 SYDVKM. CDR3 sequence reads: CASGGPDTQYF. In nucleotides, the CDR3 is TGTGCCAGTGGCGGCCCAGATACGCAGTATTTT.

With respect to this clone: Other DNA sequences within the sample encode an identical CDR3. The gene calls are TRBV19 and TRBJ1-1, with D uncertain. The CDR3 runs to 13 residues. Germline CDR1 is LNHDA and CDR2 is SQIVND (reference sequence). The germline V and J ends were trimmed by 1 base and 1 base, with 4 bases remaining between them. The CDR3 sequence is CASSIVENTEAFF. DNA of the CDR3: TGTGCCAGTAGTATAGTGGAGAACACTGAAGCTTTCTTT.

This chain links TRBV19 with TRBJ2-4, with a possible D match to TRBD1 (6 bases). V lost 6 bases to trimming and J lost 5 bases, with 14 bases between them. The CDR3 has 14 amino acids. Germline V gene lookup returns CDR1 LNHDA and CDR2 SQIVND (reference sequence). CDR3 bases: TGTGCCAGTAGCGCAACAGGGTGGCAAAACATTCAGTACTTC. It encodes CASSATGWQNIQYF.

This chain joins TRBV6-5 and TRBJ2-5; 9 bases are a match to TRBD1. CDR1 is MNHEY and CDR2 is SVGAGI in the germline V gene. This CDR3 comprises 12 residues. The ends lost 11 bases at V and 2 bases at J; junction bases unmatched: 3. Here the CDR3 reads CAPDRGQETQYF. CDR3 DNA sequence: TGTGCCCCGGACAGGGGTCAAGAGACCCAGTACTTC.

The chain employs TRBV28 and TRBJ1-6; a possible D gene is TRBD1 (5 bases). Trimming removed 4 bases at V and 0 bases at J, with 10 bases between. The germline CDR1 and CDR2 sequences are MDHEN and SYDVKM. The CDR3 covers 16 residues. CDR3 sequence: CASSWDGSSYNSPLHF. DNA for the CDR3: TGTGCCAGCAGTTGGGACGGGAGCTCCTATAATTCACCCCTCCACTTT. The full variable domain, completed using reference TRBV28 and TRBJ1-6, is DVKVTQSSRYLVKRTGEKVFLECVQDMDHENMFWYRQDPGLGLRLIYFSYDVKMKEKGDIPEGYSVSREKKERFSLILESASTNQTSMYLCASSWDGSSYNSPLHFGNGTRLTVT.

The chain carries TRBV6-5 and TRBJ2-7, with 7 bases fitting TRBD2. The CDR3 runs 15 residues. The V and J ends lost 5 bases and 2 bases, in that order; junction bases with no gene match: 9. The germline gives CDR1 MNHEY, CDR2 SVGAGI. In nucleotides, the CDR3 is TGTGCCAGCAGTCCAACTAGCGCATCAACCTACGAGCAGTACTTC. Amino acid sequence: CASSPTSASTYEQYF.

The chain couples TRBV3-1 (or the pseudogene TRBV3-2) to TRBJ2-2, with D perhaps TRBD2 (6 bases). The length of the CDR3 is 17 residues. The germline CDR1 and CDR2 sequences are LGHDT and YNNKEL (reference sequence). V lost 6 bases to trimming and J lost 4 bases, with 21 bases between them. The CDR3 protein is CASSRPSAPSATGELFF. The CDR3 DNA is TGTGCCAGCAGTCGCCCTAGCGCTCCCTCGGCCACCGGGGAGCTGTTTTTT.

V and J are TRBV5-4 and TRBJ2-5, with D perhaps matching TRBD1 or TRBD2 (6 bases each). This CDR3 region has 13 residues. Germline CDR1 reads SGHNT; CDR2 reads YYREEE (reference sequence). V dropped 2 bases and J dropped 5 bases, with 10 bases sitting between them. The CDR3 DNA reads TGTGCCAGCAGCTTACTAGGGGGGGAGACCCAGTACTTC. The encoded protein is CASSLLGGETQYF. Full variable domain (remainder filled in from reference TRBV5-4 and TRBJ2-5): ETGVTQSPTHLIKTRGQQVTLRCSSQSGHNTVSWYQQALGQGPQFIFQYYREEENGRGNFPPRFSGLQFPNYSSELNVNALELDDSALYLCASSLLGGETQYFGPGTRLLVL.

The CDR3 spells CASRLLAGADEQYF. CDR3 coding DNA: TGTGCCAGCAGACTACTAGCGGGAGCGGATGAGCAGTACTTC. This sequence joins TRBV7-2 and TRBJ2-7; 11 bases fit TRBD2. The V segment lost 6 bases and the J segment 7 bases; nucleotides outside the gene matches: 8. This CDR3 spans 14 amino acids. CDR1 is SGHTA, CDR2 FQGNSA, per germline.

The chain has TRBV30 and TRBJ1-1, with D perhaps matching TRBD1 (5 bases). Germline V CDR1 and CDR2: GTSNPN, SVGIG (reference sequence). The CDR3 runs to 11 residues. V lost 8 bases and J lost 4, with 11 bases in between. The CDR3 DNA reads TGTGCCCTTCAGGGAACCACTGAAGCTTTCTTT. Protein sequence: CALQGTTEAFF. Drawing the rest from reference TRBV30 and TRBJ1-1, the complete variable domain is SQTIHQWPATLVQPVGSPLSLECTVEGTSNPNLYWYRQAAGRGLQLLFYSVGIGQISSEVPQNLSASRPQDRQFILSSKKLLLSDSGFYLCALQGTTEAFFGQGTRLTVV.

This clone was found a few times. The rearrangement uses TRBV18 and TRBJ1-1; D perhaps matches TRBD1 (5 bases). The CDR3 is 15 amino acids. V was clipped by 6 bases and J by 4 bases, with 18 bases between them. CDR1 KGHSH and CDR2 LQKENI come from the germline V gene. The CDR3 nucleotides read TGTGCCAGCTCCCCCCCTCAGGGTCCAAGCACTGAAGCTTTCTTT. Residues: CASSPPQGPSTEAFF.

This clone has just a few counts. The V and J genes are TRBV30 and TRBJ1-1; 7 bases line up with TRBD1. The V gene end was trimmed by 3 bases and the J gene end by 6 bases; junction bases not matched to a gene: 10. Germline lookup yields CDR1 GTSNPN and CDR2 SVGIG (reference sequence). The CDR3 contains 14 residues. CDR3 sequence: CAWSPTGKSSEAFF. The CDR3 bases are TGTGCCTGGAGCCCGACAGGGAAGTCTTCTGAAGCTTTCTTT.